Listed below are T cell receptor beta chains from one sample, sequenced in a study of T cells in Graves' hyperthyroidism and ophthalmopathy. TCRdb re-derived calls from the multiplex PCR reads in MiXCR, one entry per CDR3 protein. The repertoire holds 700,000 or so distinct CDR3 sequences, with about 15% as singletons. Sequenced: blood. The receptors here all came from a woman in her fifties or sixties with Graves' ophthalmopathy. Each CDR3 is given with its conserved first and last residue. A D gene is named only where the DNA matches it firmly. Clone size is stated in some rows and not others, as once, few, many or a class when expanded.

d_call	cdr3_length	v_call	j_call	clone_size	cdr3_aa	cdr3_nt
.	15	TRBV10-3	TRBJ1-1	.	CAISESGGRNTEAFF	TGTGCCATCAGTGAGTCGGGGGGTAGGAACACTGAAGCTTTCTTT
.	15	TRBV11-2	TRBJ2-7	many	CASSLAGRGTYEQYF	TGTGCCAGCAGCTTAGCCGGGCGTGGAACCTACGAGCAGTACTTC
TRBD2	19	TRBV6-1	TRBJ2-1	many	CAIQKSIGRAGRSYNEQFF	TGTGCCATCCAGAAAAGCATAGGCAGAGCGGGAAGATCCTACAATGAGCAGTTCTTC
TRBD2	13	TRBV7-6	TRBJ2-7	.	CASARGLAYEQYF	TGTGCCAGCGCTAGGGGACTAGCCTACGAGCAGTACTTC
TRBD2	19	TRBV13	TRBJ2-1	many	CASSSYRPLLREIYNEQFF	TGTGCCAGCAGCTCGTATCGACCCTTGTTGCGGGAGATCTACAATGAGCAGTTCTTC
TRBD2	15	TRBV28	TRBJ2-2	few	CASSTLAGLTGELFF	TGTGCCAGCAGTACCCTAGCGGGGCTCACCGGGGAGCTGTTTTTT
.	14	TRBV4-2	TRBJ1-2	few	CASSQASSNYGYTF	TGTGCCAGCAGCCAAGCCTCGTCCAACTATGGCTACACCTTC
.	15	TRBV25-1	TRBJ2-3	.	CASSFGSGLTDTQYF	TGTGCCAGCAGTTTTGGTAGCGGCCTAACAGATACGCAGTATTTT
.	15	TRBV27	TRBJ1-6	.	CASSLAGAWNSPLHF	TGTGCCAGCTCCCTCGCGGGGGCTTGGAATTCACCCCTCCACTTT
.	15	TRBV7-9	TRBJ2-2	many	CASSSPTRNTGELFF	TGTGCCAGCAGCTCTCCGACCAGGAACACCGGGGAGCTGTTTTTT
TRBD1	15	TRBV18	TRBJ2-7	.	CASSPPGGQGHEQYF	TGTGCCAGCTCACCACCTGGCGGACAGGGACACGAGCAGTACTTC
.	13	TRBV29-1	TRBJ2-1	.	CRAGEAVDNEQFF	TGCAGGGCCGGGGAGGCCGTCGACAATGAGCAGTTCTTC
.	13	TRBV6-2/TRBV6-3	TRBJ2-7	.	CASSPTALYEQYF	TGTGCCAGCAGCCCTACCGCCCTCTACGAGCAGTACTTC
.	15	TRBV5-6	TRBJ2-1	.	CASTSLGTSYNEQFF	TGTGCCAGCACCTCTCTCGGGACTTCCTACAATGAGCAGTTCTTC
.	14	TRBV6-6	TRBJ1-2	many	CASSYSPSNYGYTF	TGTGCCAGCAGTTACTCGCCGTCTAACTATGGCTACACCTTC
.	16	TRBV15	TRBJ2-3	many	CATSRDSNTLTDTQYF	TGTGCCACCAGCAGAGATTCAAACACCCTCACAGATACGCAGTATTTT